The rows below give T cell receptor beta chains drawn from one sample of a study of blood T cell repertoires in COVID-19. Clones were read by immunoSEQ multiplex PCR, and TCRdb kept only the in-frame ones, dropping some. The sample yields roughly 500,000 clones, approximately 83% seen once. Sequencing used peripheral blood. All receptors derive from a human donor in a cohort sampled during active COVID-19. CDR3s include the opening cysteine and the closing phenylalanine or tryptophan. Each record gives: clone size, J gene, V gene, D gene, CDR3 DNA, CDR3 protein. The D gene is left open where the match is weak. Only some rows state a clone size, as once, few, many or a class for expanded clones.

.	TRBJ2-3	TRBV5-1	TRBD1	TGCGCCAGCAGCATTTTAGGGACAGGCGGGGATACGCAGTATTTT	CASSILGTGGDTQYF
.	TRBJ1-1	TRBV7-3	.	TGTGCCAGCAGCCGCTATATGAACACTGAAGCTTTCTTT	CASSRYMNTEAFF
few	TRBJ2-1	TRBV3-1/TRBV3-2	.	TGTGCCAGCAGCCCCACGACAGGACCCTACAATGAGCAGTTCTTC	CASSPTTGPYNEQFF
.	TRBJ1-2	TRBV19	.	TGTGCCAGTAACGTACGGGGTGGTTATGGCTACACCTTC	CASNVRGGYGYTF
.	TRBJ1-1	TRBV2	TRBD1	TGTGCCAGCGGACAGGGGGTGAATTTTGACACTGAAGCTTTCTTT	CASGQGVNFDTEAFF
.	TRBJ1-4	TRBV4-3	.	TGCGCCAGCAGCCCAGGGGATTCTCGGGCTAATGAAAAACTGTTTTTT	CASSPGDSRANEKLFF
.	TRBJ2-7	TRBV30	TRBD1	TGTGCCTGGAGTGAGGGACAGGGGACCCACGAGCAGTACTTC	CAWSEGQGTHEQYF
.	TRBJ2-7	TRBV7-2	.	TGTGCCAGCAGCTTCGGCCACAGGACCTACGAGCAGTACTTC	CASSFGHRTYEQYF
.	TRBJ2-7	TRBV3-1/TRBV3-2	TRBD2	TGTGCCAGCAGAAGAAGCGGGGTAAACGAGCAGTACTTC	CASRRSGVNEQYF
few	TRBJ1-1	TRBV30	.	TGTGCCTGGAGTGTACAGGGGAACACTGAAGCTTTCTTT	CAWSVQGNTEAFF
.	TRBJ2-3	TRBV3-1/TRBV3-2	.	TGTGCCAGCAGCCAGACTAGCACAGATACGCAGTATTTT	CASSQTSTDTQYF
once	TRBJ2-7	TRBV19	TRBD2	TGTGCCAGTAGTATCACTAGCGGGACCATGACCTACGAGCAGTACTTC	CASSITSGTMTYEQYF
.	TRBJ1-4	TRBV27	.	TGTGCCAGCAGTTACTCCGGGTCCGATAATGAAAAACTGTTTTTT	CASSYSGSDNEKLFF
.	TRBJ1-2	TRBV6-6	.	TGTGCCAGCAGTTACTCGGGGGGAGGACCTCATGGCTACACCTTC	CASSYSGGGPHGYTF
.	TRBJ2-1	TRBV11-1	.	TGTGCCAGCAGCTCCGAGGCGGGTTGGCAGTTCTTC	CASSSEAGWQFF
.	TRBJ2-2	TRBV28	.	TGTGCCAGCAGTTCAACCGGGGGCGGGAGTTCCACCGGGGAGCTGTTTTTT	CASSSTGGGSSTGELFF
.	TRBJ1-2	TRBV19	.	TGTGCCAGTACCCATCGGGCAGGGGCAGAGTCGAACTATGGCTACACCTTC	CASTHRAGAESNYGYTF
few	TRBJ1-5	TRBV30	.	TGTGCCTGGAGTGTACGGCAGGGTGAACAGCCCCAGCATTTT	CAWSVRQGEQPQHF
.	TRBJ1-2	TRBV11-2	TRBD1	TGTGCCAGCAGCTTAGTACAGGGGGCATGGGGTGGCTACACCTTC	CASSLVQGAWGGYTF
once	TRBJ2-2	TRBV7-3	TRBD2	TGTGCCAGCAGTTCTAGGACTAGCGGGAGCGGCACCGGGGAGCTGTTTTTT	CASSSRTSGSGTGELFF
.	TRBJ2-1	TRBV6-5	TRBD2	TGTGCCAGCAGTTACACTAGCGGGAACTACAATGAGCAGTTCTTC	CASSYTSGNYNEQFF
many	TRBJ2-3	TRBV5-4	.	TGTGCCAGCAGCCCGTCGACAGGAGTAGATACGCAGTATTTT	CASSPSTGVDTQYF
.	TRBJ1-1	TRBV2	TRBD1	TGTGCCAGCAGTACTGGACAGGGGAGGAACACTGAAGCTTTCTTT	CASSTGQGRNTEAFF
.	TRBJ2-3	TRBV10-3	.	TGTGCCATCAGTGAGTCCACAGGATCTAGCACAGATACGCAGTATTTT	CAISESTGSSTDTQYF
.	TRBJ2-7	TRBV14	TRBD2	TGTGCCAGCAGCCGGAGCGGGGGGCAGGCCGAGCAGTACTTC	CASSRSGGQAEQYF
.	TRBJ2-3	TRBV7-8	.	TGTGCCAGCAGCCCCCGGTGGAGCACAGATACGCAGTATTTT	CASSPRWSTDTQYF
.	TRBJ2-1	TRBV7-8	TRBD2	TGTGCCAGCAGCTTGCGGTTAGCGGGAGGTGGAGATGAGCAGTTCTTC	CASSLRLAGGGDEQFF
few	TRBJ1-1	TRBV19	.	TGTGCCAGTAGTTACAGGGCACGGGGCACTGAAGCTTTCTTT	CASSYRARGTEAFF
.	TRBJ1-1	TRBV30	.	TGTGCCTGGAGGAGAATTAGTACTGAAGCTTTCTTT	CAWRRISTEAFF
.	TRBJ1-2	TRBV6-5	.	TGTGCCAGCAGTTCGTTGGGCGGGCAGATCTATGGCTACACCTTC	CASSSLGGQIYGYTF
.	TRBJ1-5	TRBV19	TRBD1	TGTGCCAGTAACAGGGGGCTAGGGCAGCCCCAGCATTTT	CASNRGLGQPQHF
.	TRBJ2-3	TRBV30	.	TGTGCCTGGAGTGGAAACCGGGTCCCAACTAGCACAGATACGCAGTATTTT	CAWSGNRVPTSTDTQYF
.	TRBJ1-2	TRBV25-1	.	TGTGCCAGCAGTGTCGAAGGGGCGCGGGGCTACACCTTC	CASSVEGARGYTF
.	TRBJ1-2	TRBV27	TRBD1	TGTGCCAGCAGTTACGGACAGGGTTTCAACTATGGCTACACCTTC	CASSYGQGFNYGYTF
.	TRBJ2-1	TRBV7-2	TRBD2	TGTGCCAGCAGCTTAGCGTCGAGACTAGCGCTTCCCGGGGAAGACAATGAGCAGTTCTTC	CASSLASRLALPGEDNEQFF
.	TRBJ1-2	TRBV9	.	TGTGCCAGCAGCGTAACTACAGGGACCGGCTACACCTTC	CASSVTTGTGYTF
.	TRBJ2-3	TRBV3-1/TRBV3-2	.	TGTGCCAGCAGCCGGGGACTGGGGAGGAATACGCAGTATTTT	CASSRGLGRNTQYF
.	TRBJ2-3	TRBV4-3	TRBD1	TGCGCCAGCAGCCATGACATAGGCAGGGGGTCCGCAGATACGCAGTATTTT	CASSHDIGRGSADTQYF
.	TRBJ1-6	TRBV7-9	TRBD1	TGTGCCAGCAGCTTAGCGCGCCCACAGGGGAATTCACCCCTCCACTTT	CASSLARPQGNSPLHF
few	TRBJ2-1	TRBV6-2/TRBV6-3	TRBD2	TGTGCCAGCACCCCCAGCGGGAGGGGTGAGCAGTTCTTC	CASTPSGRGEQFF
.	TRBJ2-3	TRBV27	TRBD2	TGTGCCAGCAGTTTACGGGTCGCGGGGGTTCCCCAGGATACGCAGTATTTT	CASSLRVAGVPQDTQYF
.	TRBJ2-3	TRBV5-1	.	TGCGCCAGCAGCTTGGGTCCAGGGTCGGGCACAGATACGCAGTATTTT	CASSLGPGSGTDTQYF
.	TRBJ1-1	TRBV28	.	TGTGCCAGCACTTCCGCGGGGGGCCTTAACACTGAAGCTTTCTTT	CASTSAGGLNTEAFF
.	TRBJ2-7	TRBV6-5	.	TGTGCCAGTCAGGACTCCTACGAGCAGTACTTC	CASQDSYEQYF